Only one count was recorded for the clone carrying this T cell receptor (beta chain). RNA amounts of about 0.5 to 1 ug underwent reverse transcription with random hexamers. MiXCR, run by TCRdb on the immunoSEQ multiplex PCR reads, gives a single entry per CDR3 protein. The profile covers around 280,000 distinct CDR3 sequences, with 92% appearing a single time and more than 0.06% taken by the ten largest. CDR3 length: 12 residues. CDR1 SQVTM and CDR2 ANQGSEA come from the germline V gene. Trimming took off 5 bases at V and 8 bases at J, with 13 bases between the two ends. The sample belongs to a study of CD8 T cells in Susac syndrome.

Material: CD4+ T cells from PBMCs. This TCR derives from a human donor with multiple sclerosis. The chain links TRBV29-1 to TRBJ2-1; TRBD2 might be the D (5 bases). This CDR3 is CSVRFSGDEQFF. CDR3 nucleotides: TGCAGCGTTAGATTCTCCGGGGATGAGCAGTTCTTC.